A selection of T cell receptor beta chains follows, all from one sample in a study of beta chain features in type 1 diabetes. Sequencing was performed with immunoSEQ multiplex PCR; in TCRdb, only in-frame clones are kept and a portion is missing. The data show 300,000 or so clones, about a tenth seen once. Sequencing input: central memory CD4+ T cells from blood. The receptors come from a man younger than 45 with type 1 diabetes. Both conserved end residues are part of each CDR3. The order of the fields is V gene, CDR3 length, D gene, clone size, J gene, CDR3 protein, CDR3 DNA. A D gene is named only where the DNA matches it firmly. Size values are once, few and many counts, or a class for expanded clones, and some rows have none.

>TRBV10-1|15|-|many|TRBJ2-7
CASSEYVGLGYEQYF
TGCGCCAGCAGTGAGTACGTCGGCCTTGGGTACGAGCAGTACTTC
>TRBV6-5|14|-|few|TRBJ2-3
CASSSAEGTDTQYF
TGTGCCAGCAGTTCAGCTGAAGGCACAGATACGCAGTATTTT
>TRBV6-6|16|TRBD2|-|TRBJ2-3
CASRTLAGGSTDTQYF
TGTGCCAGCAGGACCTTAGCGGGGGGTAGCACAGATACGCAGTATTTT
>TRBV29-1|10|-|-|TRBJ2-1
CSVESSEQFF
TGCAGCGTTGAATCTTCTGAGCAGTTCTTC
>TRBV9|13|-|few|TRBJ1-1
CASSVDQYTEAFF
TGTGCCAGCAGCGTAGATCAATACACTGAAGCTTTCTTT
>TRBV2|12|-|-|TRBJ1-1
CASSEGEKGAFF
TGTGCCAGCAGTGAAGGGGAAAAGGGAGCTTTCTTT
>TRBV7-2|17|-|-|TRBJ2-3
CASSLKYPGHVTDTQYF
TGTGCCAGCAGCTTAAAATATCCGGGACATGTAACAGATACGCAGTATTTT
>TRBV6-5|11|-|-|TRBJ1-2
CASGPNYGYTF
TGTGCCAGCGGCCCGAACTATGGCTACACCTTC
>TRBV19|14|TRBD1|-|TRBJ1-2
CASSSRDRGRGYTF
TGTGCCAGTAGTTCCCGGGACAGGGGGCGCGGCTACACCTTC
>TRBV6-1|15|-|few|TRBJ1-5
CASSESGLSNQPQHF
TGTGCCAGCAGTGAATCAGGGCTGAGCAATCAGCCCCAGCATTTT
>TRBV5-1|15|TRBD2|few|TRBJ2-1
CASSLNAGVTNEQFF
TGCGCCAGCAGCTTGAATGCGGGGGTTACAAATGAGCAGTTCTTC
>TRBV7-2|14|TRBD1|few|TRBJ1-5
CASSLGGGRQPQHF
TGTGCCAGCAGCTTAGGAGGGGGCCGTCAGCCCCAGCATTTT
>TRBV7-2|16|-|few|TRBJ1-5
CASSAGSGQNRGPQHF
TGTGCCAGCAGCGCGGGATCCGGACAGAACCGCGGGCCCCAGCATTTT
>TRBV5-1|14|TRBD1|few|TRBJ2-5
CASSSGTAQETQYF
TGCGCCAGCAGCTCAGGGACAGCCCAAGAGACCCAGTACTTC
>TRBV28|15|-|-|TRBJ2-7
CASSLEGGPTREQYF
TGTGCCAGCAGTTTAGAGGGGGGGCCGACAAGGGAGCAGTACTTC
>TRBV5-6|15|-|-|TRBJ2-5
CASSSLQAWGETQYF
TGTGCCAGCAGTTCTTTACAGGCCTGGGGAGAGACCCAGTACTTC
>TRBV6-1|15|-|-|TRBJ2-1
CASSALQGSYNEQFF
TGTGCCAGCAGTGCCTTACAGGGTTCCTACAATGAGCAGTTCTTC
>TRBV9|21|TRBD2|-|TRBJ2-1
CASSPRGSGGTTTTRYNEQFF
TGTGCCAGCAGCCCACGGGGTAGCGGGGGGACTACGACGACTAGGTACAATGAGCAGTTCTTC
>TRBV14|13|-|few|TRBJ2-7
CASSQVRTYEQYF
TGTGCCAGCAGCCAAGTCCGGACCTACGAGCAGTACTTC
>TRBV7-2|15|TRBD1|-|TRBJ2-5
CASSLDGRGFETQYF
TGTGCCAGCAGCTTAGACGGCAGGGGGTTCGAGACCCAGTACTTC